This TCR beta chain was sequenced in a study of shared clonotypes between healthy human individuals. The study, taken as a whole, reports: Against clonotypes common to all four donors, non-shared ones had lower generation probabilities. Naive CD4 clonotypes were shared across a handful of donors at approximately 5.3%.

Methods used by the authors: Sequence data from immunoSEQ were junction-only and lacked quality scores; consequently, filtering differed. Assay used: immunoSEQ multiplex PCR; TCRdb lists only in-frame clones, some missing. V, J and clone size derive from that table, while D and trimming were established from the DNA sequence. This sample has about 2.4 million clones, with 93% found just once. With regard to this clone: The target antigen is unknown. The sample carries other DNA sequences with the same CDR3.

The study drew all its donors from Caucasian adults living in Nashville, Tennessee. The sequencing input was naive CD4+ T cells from PBMCs. Specified subset: CD45RA+ positively selected. This receptor was identified in a man between 18 and 29 years old in good health. Some clones in this sample may be carry-over from other donors' samples.

The chain's CDR3 is CAISGTDSGNTIYF. DNA for the CDR3: TGTGCCATCAGTGGGACAGACTCTGGAAACACCATATATTTT. The chain is built from TRBV10-3 and TRBJ1-3, with a possible D match to TRBD1 (6 bases). V lost 4 bases, J lost 0 bases, and 7 bases lay in between. From germline, CDR1 is ENHRY and CDR2 SYGVKD. The CDR3 contains 14 residues.